The T cell receptor (delta chain) under discussion was sequenced for a study of gammadelta T cells in human blood. This CDR3 has 20 residues. The V segment lost 0 bases and the J segment 5 bases; nucleotides outside the gene matches: 22. Germline CDR1 GEAIGNYY, CDR2 EKD. General study findings and limits: Polyclonal expansion of innate γδ T cells after birth appeared microbially driven.

TCRdb called clones from the RT-PCR reads again using CATT. This table has some 1,200 delta-chain clones, around 50% appearing once. This clone is termed large. Its antigen is unidentified. Other DNA sequences from this sample encode an identical CDR3 as well. J is TRDJ1 and V is TRDV2; 8 nucleotides match TRDD3. The sequenced sample was Vgamma9Vdelta2 gamma-delta T cells from adult blood. The clonotype comes from a human donor. This CDR3 reads CACDTVSPTGGPYVVDKLIF. The CDR3 nucleotides read TGTGCCTGTGACACCGTGTCCCCAACTGGGGGCCCTTATGTAGTTGATAAACTCATCTTT.